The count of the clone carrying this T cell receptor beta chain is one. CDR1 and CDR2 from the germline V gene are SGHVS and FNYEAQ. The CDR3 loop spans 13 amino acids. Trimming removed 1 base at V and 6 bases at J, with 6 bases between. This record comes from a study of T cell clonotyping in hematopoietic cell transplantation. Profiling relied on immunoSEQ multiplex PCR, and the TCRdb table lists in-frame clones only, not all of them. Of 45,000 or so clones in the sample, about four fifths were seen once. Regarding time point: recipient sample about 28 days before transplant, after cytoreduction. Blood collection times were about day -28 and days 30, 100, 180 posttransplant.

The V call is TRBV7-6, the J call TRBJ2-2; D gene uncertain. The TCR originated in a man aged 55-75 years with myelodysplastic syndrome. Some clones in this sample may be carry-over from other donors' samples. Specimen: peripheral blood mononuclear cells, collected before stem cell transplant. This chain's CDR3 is CASSLDGSGELFF. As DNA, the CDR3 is TGTGCCAGCAGCTTAGACGGGTCCGGGGAGCTGTTTTTT. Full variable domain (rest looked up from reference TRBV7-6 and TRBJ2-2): GAGVSQSPRYKVTKRGQDVALRCDPISGHVSLYWYRQALGQGPEFLTYFNYEAQQDKSGLPNDRFSAERPEGSISTLTIQRTEQRDSAMYRCASSLDGSGELFFGEGSRLTVL.